The source of this T cell receptor (beta chain) is a study of blood T cell repertoires in COVID-19. The CDR3 runs 14 residues. V dropped 2 bases and J dropped 4 bases, with 12 bases sitting between them. Germline V CDR1 and CDR2: SGHRS, YFSETQ. Sequenced by immunoSEQ multiplex PCR; TCRdb stores in-frame clones only, minus some. The data contain about 100,000 clones, roughly 77% of them singletons. Sequenced material: peripheral blood. The chain has TRBV5-1 and TRBJ1-1, with TRBD1 as a possible D gene (6 bases). The TCR comes from a human donor in a cohort sampled during active COVID-19. The CDR3 DNA reads TGCGCCAGCAGCTTCTTGGGGGCTCGCACTGAAGCTTTCTTT. Translated, it gives CASSFLGARTEAFF.